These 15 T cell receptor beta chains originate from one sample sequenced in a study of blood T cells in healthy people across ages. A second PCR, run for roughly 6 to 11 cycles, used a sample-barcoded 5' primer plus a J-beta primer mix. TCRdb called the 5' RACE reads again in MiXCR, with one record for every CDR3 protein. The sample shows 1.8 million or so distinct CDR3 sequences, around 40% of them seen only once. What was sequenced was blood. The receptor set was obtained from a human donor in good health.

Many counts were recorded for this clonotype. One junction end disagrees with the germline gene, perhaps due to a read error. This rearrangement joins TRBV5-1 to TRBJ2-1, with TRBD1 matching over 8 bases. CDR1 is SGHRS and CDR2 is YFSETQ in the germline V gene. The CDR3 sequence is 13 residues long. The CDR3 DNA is TGTGCCAGCAGCTTCACAGGGGGCAATGAGCAGTTCTTC. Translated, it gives CASSFTGGNEQFF.

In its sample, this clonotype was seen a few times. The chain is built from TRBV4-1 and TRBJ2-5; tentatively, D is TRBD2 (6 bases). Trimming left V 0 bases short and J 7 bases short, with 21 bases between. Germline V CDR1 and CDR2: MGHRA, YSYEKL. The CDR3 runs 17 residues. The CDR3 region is CASSQEGGGLSLGTQYF. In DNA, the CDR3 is TGCGCCAGCAGCCAAGAAGGCGGAGGGCTTTCCCTCGGGACCCAGTACTTC.

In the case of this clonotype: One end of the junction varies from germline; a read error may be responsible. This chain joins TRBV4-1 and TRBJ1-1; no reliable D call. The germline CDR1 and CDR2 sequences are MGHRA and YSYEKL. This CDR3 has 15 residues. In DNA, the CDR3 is TGCGCCAGCGAGGCTGCGGGCTTCGGGAACACTGAAGTTTTCTTT. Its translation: CASEAAGFGNTEVFF.

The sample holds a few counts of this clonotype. In DNA form, the CDR3 reads TGTGCTAGTGGTTTCAGTGTTGACAGGACGCTCTCTAACTATGGCTACACCTTC. It is translated as CASGFSVDRTLSNYGYTF. V is TRBV12-5 and J is TRBJ1-2, with D perhaps matching TRBD1 (6 bases). The CDR3 has 18 residues. Germline V gene data show CDR1 as LGHNT and CDR2 as FRNRAP. Trimming took 3 bases from V and 0 from J, leaving 20 bases between them.

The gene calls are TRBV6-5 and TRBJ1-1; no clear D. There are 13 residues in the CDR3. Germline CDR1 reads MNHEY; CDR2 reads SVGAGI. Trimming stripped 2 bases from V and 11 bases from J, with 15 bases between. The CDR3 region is CASSYDTGSRAFF. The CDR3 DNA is TGTGCCAGCAGTTACGATACGGGTTCCCGGGCTTTCTTT.

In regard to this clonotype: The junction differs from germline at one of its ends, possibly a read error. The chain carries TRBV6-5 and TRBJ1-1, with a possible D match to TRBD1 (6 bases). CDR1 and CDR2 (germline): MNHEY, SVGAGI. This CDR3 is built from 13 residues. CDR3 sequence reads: CASSHSHRAQAFF. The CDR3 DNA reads TGTGCCAGCAGTCACTCCCACAGGGCTCAGGCTTTCTTT.

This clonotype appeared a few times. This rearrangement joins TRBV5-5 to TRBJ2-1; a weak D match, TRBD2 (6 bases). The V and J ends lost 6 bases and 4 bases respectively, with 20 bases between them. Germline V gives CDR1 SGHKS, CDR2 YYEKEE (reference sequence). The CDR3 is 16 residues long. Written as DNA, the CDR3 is TGTGCCAGCACCCTTTCCCGGGACTCCTTATACAATGAGCAGTTCTTC. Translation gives CASTLSRDSLYNEQFF.

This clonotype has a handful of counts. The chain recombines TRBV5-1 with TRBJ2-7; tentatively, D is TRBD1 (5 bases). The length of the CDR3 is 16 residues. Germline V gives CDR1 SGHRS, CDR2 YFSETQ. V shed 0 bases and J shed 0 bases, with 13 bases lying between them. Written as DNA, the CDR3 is TGCGCCAGCAGCTTGGCCTCGGACACGCTCTCCTACGAGCAGTACTTC. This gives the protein CASSLASDTLSYEQYF.

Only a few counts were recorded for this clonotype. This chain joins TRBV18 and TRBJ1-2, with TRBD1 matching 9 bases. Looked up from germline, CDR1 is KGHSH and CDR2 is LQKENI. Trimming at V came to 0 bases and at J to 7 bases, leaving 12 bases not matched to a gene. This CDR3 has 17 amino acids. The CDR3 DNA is TGTGCCAGCTCACCACCGCGGGACAGGGCCGAGAGAGGTGGCTACACCTTC. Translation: CASSPPRDRAERGGYTF.

CDR3 sequence: CASSEAGADTQYF. CDR3 DNA: TGTGCCAGCAGCGAAGCGGGCGCAGATACGCAGTATTTT. V usage is TRBV9 and J usage is TRBJ2-3; D might be TRBD2 (6 bases). Trimming pared 3 bases from V and 4 bases from J, leaving 9 bases between. The germline V gene encodes CDR1 SGDLS and CDR2 YYNGEE. This CDR3 region has 13 residues.

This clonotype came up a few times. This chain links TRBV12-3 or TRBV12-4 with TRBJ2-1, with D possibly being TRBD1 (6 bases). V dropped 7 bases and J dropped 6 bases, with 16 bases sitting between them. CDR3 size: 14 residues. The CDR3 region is CASTPRGHRNEQFF. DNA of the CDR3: TGTGCCAGCACCCCTAGGGGACATCGCAATGAGCAGTTCTTC.

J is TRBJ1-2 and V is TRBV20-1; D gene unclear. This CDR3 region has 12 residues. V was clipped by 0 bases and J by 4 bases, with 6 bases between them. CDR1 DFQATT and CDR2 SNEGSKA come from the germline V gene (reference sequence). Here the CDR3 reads CSAREDPYGYTF. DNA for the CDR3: TGCAGTGCTAGAGAGGACCCCTATGGCTACACCTTC.

This CDR3 reads CASSPGARGVSYEQYF. DNA of the CDR3: TGTGCCAGCAGCCCTGGCGCGCGGGGGGTCTCCTACGAGCAGTACTTC. The chain carries TRBV7-6 and TRBJ2-7; 8 bases are shared with TRBD2. The CDR3 is 16 residues long. Per the germline V gene, CDR1 is SGHVS and CDR2 is FNYEAQ. Trimming at V came to 5 bases and at J to 0 bases, leaving 9 bases not matched to a gene.

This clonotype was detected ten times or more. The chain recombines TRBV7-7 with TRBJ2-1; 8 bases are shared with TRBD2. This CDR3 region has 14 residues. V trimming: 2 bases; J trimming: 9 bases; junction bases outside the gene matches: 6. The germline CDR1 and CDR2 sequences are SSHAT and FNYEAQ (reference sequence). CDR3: CASSLSGGAGEQFF. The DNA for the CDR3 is TGTGCCAGCAGCTTATCCGGGGGGGCCGGTGAGCAGTTCTTC.

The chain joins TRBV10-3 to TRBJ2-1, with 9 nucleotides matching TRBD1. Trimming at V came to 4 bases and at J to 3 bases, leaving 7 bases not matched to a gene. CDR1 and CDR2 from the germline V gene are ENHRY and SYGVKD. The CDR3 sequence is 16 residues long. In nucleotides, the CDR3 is TGTGCCATCAGTGGGTTAATGGGACAGGGCTACAATGAGCAGTTCTTC. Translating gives CAISGLMGQGYNEQFF.